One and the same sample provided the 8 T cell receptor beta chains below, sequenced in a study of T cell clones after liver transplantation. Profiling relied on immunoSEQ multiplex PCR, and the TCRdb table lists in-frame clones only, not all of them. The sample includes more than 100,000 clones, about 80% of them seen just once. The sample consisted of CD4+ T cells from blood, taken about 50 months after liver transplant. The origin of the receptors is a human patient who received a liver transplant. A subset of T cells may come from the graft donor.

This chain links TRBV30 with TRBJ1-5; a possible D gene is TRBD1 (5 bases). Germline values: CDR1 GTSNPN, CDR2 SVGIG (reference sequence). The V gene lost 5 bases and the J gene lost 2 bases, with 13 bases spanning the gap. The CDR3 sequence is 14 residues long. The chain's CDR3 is CAWSKGRGNQPQHF. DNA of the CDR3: TGTGCCTGGTCTAAAGGCAGGGGCAATCAGCCCCAGCATTTT.

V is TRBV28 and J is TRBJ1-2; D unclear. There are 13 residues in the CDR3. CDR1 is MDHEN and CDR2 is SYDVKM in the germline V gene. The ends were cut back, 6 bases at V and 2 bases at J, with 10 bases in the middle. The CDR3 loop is CASSYDANYGYTF. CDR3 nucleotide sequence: TGTGCCAGCAGCTATGACGCAAACTATGGCTACACCTTC.

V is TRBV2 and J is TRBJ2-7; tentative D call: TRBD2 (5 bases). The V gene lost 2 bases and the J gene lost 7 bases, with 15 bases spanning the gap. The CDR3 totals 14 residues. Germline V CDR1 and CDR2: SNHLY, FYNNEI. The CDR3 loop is CASSENRAGGEQYF. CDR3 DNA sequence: TGTGCCAGCAGTGAAAATAGGGCCGGCGGGGAGCAGTACTTC.

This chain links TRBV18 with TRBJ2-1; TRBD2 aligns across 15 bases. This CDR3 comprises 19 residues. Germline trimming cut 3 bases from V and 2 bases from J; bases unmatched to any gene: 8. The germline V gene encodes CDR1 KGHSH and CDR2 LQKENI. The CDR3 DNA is TGTGCCAGCTCACCCCTTCCCGGGACTAGCGGGAGGACCTACAATGAGCAGTTCTTC. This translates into CASSPLPGTSGRTYNEQFF. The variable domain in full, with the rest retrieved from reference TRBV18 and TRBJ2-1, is NAGVMQNPRHLVRRRGQEARLRCSPMKGHSHVYWYRQLPEEGLKFMVYLQKENIIDESGMPKERFSAEFPKEGPSILRIQQVVRGDSAAYFCASSPLPGTSGRTYNEQFFGPGTRLTVL.

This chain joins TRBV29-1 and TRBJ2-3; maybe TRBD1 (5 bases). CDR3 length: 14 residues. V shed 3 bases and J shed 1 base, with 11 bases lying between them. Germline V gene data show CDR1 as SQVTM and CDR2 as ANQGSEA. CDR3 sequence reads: CSVDRAVGTDTQYF. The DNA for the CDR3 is TGCAGCGTTGACAGGGCCGTCGGCACAGATACGCAGTATTTT.

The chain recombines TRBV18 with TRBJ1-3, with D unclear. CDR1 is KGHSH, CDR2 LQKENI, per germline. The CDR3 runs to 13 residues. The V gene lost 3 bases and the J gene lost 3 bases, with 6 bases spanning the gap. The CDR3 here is CASSPGLGNTIYF. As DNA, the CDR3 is TGTGCCAGCTCACCGGGCCTTGGAAACACCATATATTTT.

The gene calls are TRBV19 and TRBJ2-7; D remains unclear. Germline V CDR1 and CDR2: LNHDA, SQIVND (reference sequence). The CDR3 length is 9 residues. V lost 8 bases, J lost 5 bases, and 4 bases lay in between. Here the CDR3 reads CASPHEQYF. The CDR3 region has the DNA TGTGCCAGTCCCCACGAGCAGTACTTC.

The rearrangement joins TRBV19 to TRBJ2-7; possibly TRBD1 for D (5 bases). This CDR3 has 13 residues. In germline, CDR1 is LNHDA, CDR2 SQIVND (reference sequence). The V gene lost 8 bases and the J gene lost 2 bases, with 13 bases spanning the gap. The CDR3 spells CASWGGTPYEQYF. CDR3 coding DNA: TGTGCCAGTTGGGGCGGAACCCCCTACGAGCAGTACTTC.